The 7 T cell receptor beta chains in this list originate from one sample, sequenced in a study of blood T cell repertoires in COVID-19. Measured with immunoSEQ multiplex PCR; TCRdb has only the in-frame clones, and not every one. The sample shows tens of thousands of clones, roughly nine tenths of them seen only once. The sequenced material came from peripheral blood. These receptors all come from a man aged 50-60 years with acute or convalescent COVID-19.

The chain is built from TRBV3-1 (or the pseudogene TRBV3-2) and TRBJ2-2, with TRBD1 matching over 7 bases. Germline V lookup: CDR1 LGHDT, CDR2 YNNKEL (reference sequence). Trimming at V came to 4 bases and at J to 3 bases, leaving 5 bases not matched to a gene. The CDR3 is 15 amino acids. This CDR3 reads CASSPFQGDTGELFF. CDR3 coding DNA: TGTGCCAGCAGCCCGTTTCAGGGGGACACCGGGGAGCTGTTTTTT.

This clone was observed once. V is TRBV11-2 and J is TRBJ1-3, with 11 bases identical to TRBD1. The CDR3 is made up of 13 amino acids. Germline V CDR1 and CDR2: SGHAT, FQNNGV. With V trimmed by 8 bases and J by 3 bases, 0 bases remained unmatched. Here the CDR3 DNA reads TGTGCCAGCGGGACAGGGGGTGGAAACACCATATATTTT. Protein sequence: CASGTGGGNTIYF.

V and J are TRBV6-5 and TRBJ1-3, with 7 bases aligning to TRBD1. This CDR3 comprises 12 residues. The V and J ends lost 8 bases and 7 bases, in that order; junction bases with no gene match: 5. Per the germline V gene, CDR1 is MNHEY and CDR2 is SVGAGI. CDR3 sequence reads: CASPAGGNTIYF. The CDR3 coding sequence is TGTGCCAGCCCTGCAGGGGGTAACACCATATATTTT.

The chain uses TRBV7-8 and TRBJ2-3; D is uncertain. The germline CDR1 and CDR2 sequences are SGHVS and FQNEAQ. This CDR3 has 12 amino acids. V was cut by 6 bases and J by 1 base, with 5 bases left in between. CDR3 bases: TGTGCCAGCAGGTTCGGCACAGATACGCAGTATTTT. It codes for CASRFGTDTQYF.

The V call is TRBV29-1, the J call TRBJ1-2; 10 bases are a match to TRBD1. CDR1 and CDR2 (germline): SQVTM, ANQGSEA. The CDR3 extends over 13 amino acids. V shed 4 bases and J 7 bases; nucleotides not matched to a gene: 6. The CDR3 nucleotides read TGCAGCGTTGGTCGGGACAGGGGATTTGGCTACACCTTC. Amino acids: CSVGRDRGFGYTF.

This chain connects TRBV4-3 to TRBJ1-4, with 8 bases matching TRBD1. The CDR3 covers 16 residues. Trimming removed 0 bases from V and 7 bases from J; junction bases left unmatched: 7. Germline V CDR1 and CDR2: LGHNA, YSLEER. CDR3 sequence (DNA): TGCGCCAGCAGCCAAGATCGGCAGGGGGCGCGTGAAAAACTGTTTTTT. Protein product: CASSQDRQGAREKLFF.

The chain recombines TRBV28 with TRBJ2-7; TRBD2 might be the D (6 bases). V lost 4 bases and J 1 base, leaving 14 bases between the germline ends. Germline V gene sequence: CDR1 MDHEN, CDR2 SYDVKM. This CDR3 comprises 15 residues. CDR3 protein: CASSYRDGGSYEQYF. CDR3 bases: TGTGCCAGCAGTTACCGGGACGGGGGTTCCTACGAGCAGTACTTC.